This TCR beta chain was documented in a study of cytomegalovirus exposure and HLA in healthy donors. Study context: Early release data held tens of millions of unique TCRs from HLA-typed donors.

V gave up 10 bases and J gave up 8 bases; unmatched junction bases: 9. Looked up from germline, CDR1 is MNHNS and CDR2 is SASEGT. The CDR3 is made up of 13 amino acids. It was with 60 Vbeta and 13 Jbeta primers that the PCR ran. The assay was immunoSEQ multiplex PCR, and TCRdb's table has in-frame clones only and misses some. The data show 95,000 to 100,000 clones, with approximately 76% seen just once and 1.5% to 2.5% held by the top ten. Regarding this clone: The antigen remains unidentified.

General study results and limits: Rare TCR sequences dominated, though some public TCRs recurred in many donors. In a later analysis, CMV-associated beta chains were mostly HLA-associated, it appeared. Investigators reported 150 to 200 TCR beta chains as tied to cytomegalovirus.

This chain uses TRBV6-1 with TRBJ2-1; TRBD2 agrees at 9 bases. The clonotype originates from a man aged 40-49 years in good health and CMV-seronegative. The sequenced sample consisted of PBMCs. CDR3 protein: CATPGLAAHEQFF. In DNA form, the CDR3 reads TGTGCCACACCGGGACTAGCCGCGCATGAGCAGTTCTTC.